The T cell receptor (beta chain) described here comes from a study of regulatory T cells in long-lasting Graves disease. V lost 5 bases to trimming and J lost 4 bases; unmatched junction nucleotides: 15. Germline CDR1 and CDR2: SEHNR and FQNEAQ (reference sequence). The CDR3 has 20 amino acids. Building of the TCR beta libraries involved iRepertoire HTBI primers and Arm-PCR of CDR3 regions. A single record per CDR3 protein comes from TCRdb applying MiXCR to the multiplex PCR reads. The table has about 420,000 distinct CDR3 sequences, 16% seen once. This clonotype was counted between two and nine times. The time point: newly diagnosed GD, antithyroid drugs for less than 3 months. Extracted RNA from PBMCs served as the source of the TCR library. The same sample was also studied in work on T cells in Graves' hyperthyroidism and ophthalmopathy.

This clonotype was obtained from a woman under 30 with Graves disease. The chain is built from TRBV7-9 and TRBJ2-2; 14 positions match TRBD2. The sequences come from peripheral blood mononuclear cells (PBMCs), collected at new diagnosis, from a patient treated with antithyroid drugs. The CDR3 sequence: CASSPLTGTSGSWITGELFF. Here the CDR3 DNA reads TGTGCCAGCAGCCCGCTGACCGGGACTAGCGGGAGTTGGATCACCGGGGAGCTGTTTTTT.